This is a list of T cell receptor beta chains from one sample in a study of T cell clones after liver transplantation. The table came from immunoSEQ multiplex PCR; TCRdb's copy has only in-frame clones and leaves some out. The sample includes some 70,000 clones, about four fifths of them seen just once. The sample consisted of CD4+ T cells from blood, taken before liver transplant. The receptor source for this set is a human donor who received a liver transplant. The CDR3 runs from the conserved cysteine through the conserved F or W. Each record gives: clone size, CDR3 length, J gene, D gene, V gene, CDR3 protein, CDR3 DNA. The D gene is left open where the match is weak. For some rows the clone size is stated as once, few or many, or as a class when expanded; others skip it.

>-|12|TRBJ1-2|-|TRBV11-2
CASSLADYGYTF
TGTGCCAGCAGCTTAGCTGACTATGGCTACACCTTC
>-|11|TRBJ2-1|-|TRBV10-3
CAISVGVEQFF
TGTGCCATCAGTGTAGGGGTAGAGCAGTTCTTC
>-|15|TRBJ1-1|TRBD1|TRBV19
CATTRDRDGSTEAFF
TGTGCCACCACTAGGGACAGGGATGGCAGCACTGAAGCTTTCTTT
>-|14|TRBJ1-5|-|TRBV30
CAWSVRYSNQPQHF
TGTGCCTGGAGTGTACGGTATAGCAATCAGCCCCAGCATTTT
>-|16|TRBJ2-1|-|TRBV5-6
CASSLAGLLGYNEQFF
TGTGCCAGCAGCTTGGCAGGGCTTTTGGGCTACAATGAGCAGTTCTTC
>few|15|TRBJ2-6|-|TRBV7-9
CASSPPGSGANVLTF
TGTGCCAGCAGCCCCCCAGGCTCTGGGGCCAACGTCCTGACTTTC
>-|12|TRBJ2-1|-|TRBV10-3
CAISASNNEQFF
TGTGCCATCAGTGCGAGTAACAATGAGCAGTTCTTC
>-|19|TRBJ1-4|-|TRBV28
CASSSLGRGPKGLYEKLFF
TGTGCCAGCAGTTCCCTTGGCAGGGGACCCAAAGGACTATATGAAAAACTGTTTTTT
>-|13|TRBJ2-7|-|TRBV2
CASQTALTYEQYF
TGTGCCAGCCAGACAGCCTTAACCTACGAGCAGTACTTC
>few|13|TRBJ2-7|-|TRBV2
CASLVTEIYEQYF
TGTGCCAGCCTAGTGACAGAAATTTACGAGCAGTACTTC
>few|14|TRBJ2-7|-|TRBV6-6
CASSYPHNGYEQYF
TGTGCCAGCAGTTACCCGCACAACGGCTACGAGCAGTACTTC
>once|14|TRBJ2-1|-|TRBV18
CASQTDSSYNEQFF
TGTGCCAGCCAAACGGACAGCTCCTACAATGAGCAGTTCTTC
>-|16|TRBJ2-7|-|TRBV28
CASSSPRGRRGGEQYF
TGTGCCAGCAGCTCCCCCCGGGGCCGTCGAGGGGGCGAGCAGTACTTC
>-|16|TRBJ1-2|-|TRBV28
CASSPPGYRAPAGYTF
TGTGCCAGCAGTCCTCCCGGCTACAGGGCCCCAGCCGGCTACACCTTC
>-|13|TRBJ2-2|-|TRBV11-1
CASSLRLAGELFF
TGTGCCAGCAGCTTAAGATTGGCCGGGGAGCTGTTTTTT
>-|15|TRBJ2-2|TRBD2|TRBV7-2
CASSRTSGSGGELFF
TGTGCCAGCAGCCGGACTAGCGGGAGCGGCGGGGAGCTGTTTTTT
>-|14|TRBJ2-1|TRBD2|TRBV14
CASSQAGFPGLQFF
TGTGCCAGCAGCCAAGCAGGGTTCCCGGGACTACAGTTCTTC
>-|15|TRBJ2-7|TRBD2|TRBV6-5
CASSYEGLAGYEQYF
TGTGCCAGCAGTTACGAGGGACTAGCGGGATACGAGCAGTACTTC
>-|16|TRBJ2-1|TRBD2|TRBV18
CASSPRLAALYNEQFF
TGTGCCAGCTCACCTAGACTAGCGGCTCTCTACAATGAGCAGTTCTTC
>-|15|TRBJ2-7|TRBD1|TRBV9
CASSVGGTGFYEQYF
TGTGCCAGCAGCGTAGGAGGGACAGGGTTCTACGAGCAGTACTTC
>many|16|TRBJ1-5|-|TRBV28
CASSHPMRDSNQPQHF
TGTGCCAGCAGTCACCCAATGAGGGATAGCAATCAGCCCCAGCATTTT
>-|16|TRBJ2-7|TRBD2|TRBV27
CASSSRGGPSLYEQYF
TGTGCCAGCAGTTCACGGGGGGGCCCATCCCTCTACGAGCAGTACTTC
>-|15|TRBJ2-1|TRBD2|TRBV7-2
CASSLARERSNEQFF
TGTGCCAGCAGCTTAGCGCGGGAGCGGTCCAATGAGCAGTTCTTC
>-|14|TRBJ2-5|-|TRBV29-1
CSVEAGPKKETQYF
TGCAGCGTTGAAGCCGGCCCCAAAAAAGAGACCCAGTACTTC
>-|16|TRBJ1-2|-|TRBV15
CATSRDRGRVAGGYTF
TGTGCCACCAGCAGAGATCGAGGCAGGGTGGCGGGGGGCTACACCTTC